The 10 T cell receptor beta chains given below trace back to one sample, sequenced in a study of metastatic and nonmetastatic thyroid tumors. TCRdb re-called the PCR reads through MiXCR. The table has over 65,000 clones, around 12% seen once; the top ten hold around 8.8%. Each patient went into thyroid surgery without having received any treatment. The sample taken for sequencing was tumor tissue. These receptors all come from a female donor with papillary thyroid cancer or a benign thyroid nodule (not recorded which). Some clones in this sample may be carry-over from other donors' samples.

The table lists this clone with a few counts. This may arise from a read error, as a much more abundant clone is one base away. This CDR3 is missing its conserved last phenylalanine or tryptophan, likely due to a read error. The chain carries TRBV5-1 and TRBJ1-1; 7 bases line up with TRBD1. Germline V CDR1 and CDR2: SGHRS, YFSETQ. The CDR3 loop spans 15 amino acids. The V gene end was trimmed by 3 bases and the J gene end by 5 bases; junction bases not matched to a gene: 10. Written as DNA, the CDR3 is TGCGCCAGCAGCTCAACGACAGGGAGGTCGACTGAAGCTTTCTCT. This codes for CASSSTTGRSTEAFS.

Many counts were recorded for this clone. The V call is TRBV12-3 or TRBV12-4, the J call TRBJ2-1; 8 bases are shared with TRBD2. This CDR3 region has 17 residues. Trimming cost V 8 bases and J 0 bases; bases outside gene matches: 12. This chain's CDR3 is CASRGNLAGPSYNEQFF. For the CDR3, the DNA is TGTGCCAGCCGAGGGAACCTAGCGGGCCCCTCCTACAATGAGCAGTTCTTC.

This clone was detected many times. The CDR3 DNA sequence: TGTGCCAGCAGCCCTAAACTCGGACAGGGTAGAATTGGTTCCAATGAGCAGTTCTTC. It is translated as CASSPKLGQGRIGSNEQFF. This chain connects TRBV3-1 to TRBJ2-1; 8 bases align to TRBD1. This CDR3 has 19 residues. V lost 4 bases and J lost 6; bases outside the gene matches: 20. Per germline, CDR1 LGHDT and CDR2 YNNKEL (reference sequence).

This clone was counted at least ten times. The CDR3 protein is CSATGGWNTEAFF. CDR3 coding DNA: TGCAGTGCTACAGGGGGCTGGAACACTGAAGCTTTCTTT. The rearrangement joins TRBV20-1 to TRBJ1-1, with 8 bases matching TRBD1. CDR3 length: 13 amino acids. Losses at the gene ends were 4 bases for V and 1 base for J; bases not matched to a gene: 2. Germline assignment: CDR1 DFQATT and CDR2 SNEGSKA (reference sequence).

This clone was recorded at least ten times. The gene calls are TRBV20-1 and TRBJ1-1; TRBD1 is a possible D gene (6 bases). The CDR3 loop spans 14 amino acids. Trimming pared 6 bases from V and 2 bases from J, leaving 16 bases between. The germline V gene has CDR1 DFQATT and CDR2 SNEGSKA (reference sequence). CDR3 coding DNA: TGCAGTGCCACGGCCGGGGGGGCAAACACTGAAGCTTTCTTT. Protein: CSATAGGANTEAFF.

Many counts were recorded for this clone. This chain uses TRBV20-1 with TRBJ2-1; D gene uncertain. Germline V gives CDR1 DFQATT, CDR2 SNEGSKA (reference sequence). The CDR3 totals 13 residues. Trimming stripped 2 bases from V and 0 bases from J, with 5 bases between. The CDR3 DNA sequence: TGCAGTGCTAGATACGGCTCCTACAATGAGCAGTTCTTC. Amino acid sequence: CSARYGSYNEQFF.

The genes are TRBV6-2 or TRBV6-3 and TRBJ2-4; possible D gene TRBD2, 5 bases. V was trimmed by 2 bases and J by 4 bases, leaving 15 bases between them. The CDR3 is 16 amino acids. Germline CDR1 reads MNHEY; CDR2 reads SVGEGT. The CDR3 spells CASSYVGVEAKNIQYF. The CDR3 bases are TGTGCCAGCAGTTACGTCGGGGTGGAAGCAAAAAACATTCAGTACTTC.

The chain has TRBV30 and TRBJ2-5; 11 positions match TRBD2. J gave up 2 bases and V 0 bases, and 2 bases lay outside the gene matches. CDR1 and CDR2 (germline): GTSNPN, SVGIG (reference sequence). This CDR3 spans 15 amino acids. The CDR3 bases are TGTGCCTGGAGTGTAACTAGCGGGGGTCAAGAGACCCAGTACTTC. Its protein product is CAWSVTSGGQETQYF.

This clone is medium-sized (0.01 to 0.1%) in the sample. The rearrangement joins TRBV5-1 to TRBJ2-2, with a possible D match to TRBD1 (6 bases). From germline, CDR1 is SGHRS and CDR2 YFSETQ. Trimming pared 4 bases from V and 0 bases from J, leaving 10 bases between. The CDR3 has 15 residues. In DNA, the CDR3 is TGCGCCAGCAGCCCAGAGGGGGCGAACACCGGGGAGCTGTTTTTT. Its translation is CASSPEGANTGELFF.

For this clone: With a much larger clone just one base away, this may be a read error. The rearrangement links TRBV5-5 to TRBJ2-5; D remains ambiguous. Trimming pared 2 bases from V and 2 bases from J, leaving 10 bases between. Germline loops: CDR1 SGHKS, CDR2 YYEKEE (reference sequence). CDR3 length equals 14 residues. This chain's CDR3 is CASSFWFIQETQYF. CDR3 DNA sequence: TGTGCCAGCAGCTTCTGGTTTATACAAGAGACCCAGTACTTC.